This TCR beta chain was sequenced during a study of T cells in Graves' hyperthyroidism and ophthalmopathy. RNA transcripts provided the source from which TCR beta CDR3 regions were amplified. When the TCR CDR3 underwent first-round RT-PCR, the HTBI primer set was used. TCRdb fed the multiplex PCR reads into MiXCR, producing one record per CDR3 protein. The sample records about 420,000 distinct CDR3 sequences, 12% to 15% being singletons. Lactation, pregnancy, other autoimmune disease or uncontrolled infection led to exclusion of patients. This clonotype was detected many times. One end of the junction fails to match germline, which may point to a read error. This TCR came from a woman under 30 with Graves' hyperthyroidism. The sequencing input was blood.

CDR3 in amino acids: CASSFDSMNTEAFF. The CDR3 bases are TGCGCCAGCAGCTTTGACAGCATGAACACTGAAGCTTTCTTT. This chain links TRBV11-3 with TRBJ1-1; D might be TRBD1 (5 bases). CDR3 length: 14 amino acids. Germline CDR1 and CDR2: SGHNT and YENEEA.